The rows below give T cell receptor beta chains drawn from one sample of a study of T cells in Graves' hyperthyroidism and ophthalmopathy. TCRdb re-derived calls from the multiplex PCR reads in MiXCR, one entry per CDR3 protein. Of 500,000 to 750,000 distinct CDR3 sequences listed, 15% to 19% are singletons. Sequenced input: blood. The origin of the receptors is a woman in her twenties or thirties with Graves' hyperthyroidism. Both conserved end residues are part of each CDR3. The order of the fields is V gene, J gene, CDR3 protein.

>TRBV19|TRBJ2-5
CASSTTAGEGETQYF
>TRBV20-1|TRBJ2-7
CSARLDGFRSSYEQYF
>TRBV20-1|NA
CSASTLASGLYKTENIQFF
>TRBV7-9|TRBJ2-5
CASSLMVFFSGRAWQETQYF
>TRBV5-5|TRBJ1-1
CASSSGQGEAFF
>TRBV11-2|TRBJ2-7
CASSSLGREQYF
>TRBV12-3/TRBV12-4|TRBJ2-1
CASSFRTSGLSYNEQFF
>TRBV27|TRBJ2-4
CASSGRLAKNIQYF
>TRBV7-3|TRBJ2-7
CASSLTGGVGSEQYF
>TRBV15|TRBJ2-7
CATSRDEADRDYEQYF
>TRBV4-3|TRBJ2-3
CASSQDLLRVITDTQYF
>TRBV10-3|TRBJ1-5
CAISKTGGSNQPQHF
>TRBV7-3|TRBJ2-1
CASSSPGLAGVSNEQFF
>TRBV12-3/TRBV12-4|TRBJ2-2
CASNGTGGVGPGELFF
>TRBV4-3|TRBJ2-7
CASGQGYGVYEQYF
>TRBV20-1|TRBJ2-7
CSASPSSNSYEQYF
>TRBV11-2|TRBJ2-2
CASSLDNQATGELFF
>TRBV7-3|TRBJ1-1
CASSPSENAEAFF
>TRBV3-1|TRBJ2-4
CASSSGLLAKNIQYF
>TRBV10-3|TRBJ1-2
CAISDRDENPGYTF
>TRBV27|TRBJ2-7
CASRSGVSEQYF
>TRBV9|TRBJ2-1
CASSTTGAGYEQFF
>TRBV19|TRBJ2-1
CASSTRDRVTGNEQFF
>TRBV9|TRBJ1-2
CASSVAGQGAVGYTF
>TRBV12-3/TRBV12-4|TRBJ1-1
CASSLNGQRSNTEAFF
>TRBV19|TRBJ2-1
CASNYSALARPTDEQFF
>TRBV3-1|TRBJ2-7
CASSLGGGSGVREQYF
>TRBV2|TRBJ2-1
CASSELGGPPYNEQFF
>TRBV6-1|TRBJ2-7
CASRDRDRGSPGSYEQYF
>TRBV3-1|TRBJ2-7
CASSQPRVKPSEQYF
>TRBV2|TRBJ2-1
CASSETLWLAGSVNEQFF
>TRBV27|TRBJ2-7
CASSAAGTGVYEQYF
>TRBV20-1|TRBJ2-3
CSARVGLAEATDTQYF
>TRBV2|TRBJ1-4
CASSDLPQGSEKLFF
>TRBV6-2/TRBV6-3|TRBJ1-2
CASSYGGYYGYTF
>TRBV6-2/TRBV6-3|TRBJ1-5
CASSYSTFQPGQYNQPQHF
>TRBV20-1|TRBJ1-1
CSALDRENTEAFF
>TRBV7-8|TRBJ2-7
CASSLEGTEQYF
>TRBV5-1|TRBJ2-7
CASSFGSGDYEQYF
>TRBV28|TRBJ1-1
CASSFGRGTEAFF
>TRBV3-1|TRBJ2-7
CASSFGLDEQYF
>TRBV11-2|TRBJ2-3
CASSWTSGSTDTQYF
>TRBV11-3|TRBJ1-4
CASSFRPGPNEKLFF
>TRBV15|TRBJ1-3
CATGVGGHGNTIYF
>TRBV11-2|TRBJ2-1
CASSLIATSGSWSYNEQFF
>TRBV9|TRBJ2-1
CASSAGGLAGGNEQFF
>TRBV6-5|TRBJ1-4
CASSYSLSGSGEKLFF
>TRBV3-1|TRBJ1-5
CASSQDAQGQQPQHF
>TRBV10-3|TRBJ2-7
CAITPGQGDEQYF
>TRBV30|TRBJ1-1
CAWSAPWGRSIMNTEAFF
>TRBV7-9|TRBJ2-1
CASSLLAGGTNEQFF
>TRBV6-1|TRBJ1-1
CASKMGQGEYTEAFF
>TRBV4-3|TRBJ2-4
CASSQDLAGSIQYF
>TRBV6-1|TRBJ1-1
CASSKDRGNTEAFF
>TRBV30|TRBJ1-5
CAWSYGWGSNQPQHF
>TRBV5-1|TRBJ2-6
CASSSAGTGAVGANVLTF
>TRBV9|TRBJ1-5
CTSSVGVNQPQHF
>TRBV3-2|TRBJ2-3
CASSQELNTDTQYF